The 5 T cell receptor beta chains reported below all come from one sample, sequenced in a study of T-cell memory formation after mild COVID-19. TCRdb used MiXCR to reprocess the 5' RACE reads, holding one entry per CDR3 protein. The table lists over 300,000 distinct CDR3 sequences, 20% to 25% of them singletons. The sequencing input was PBMCs or a T cell subset sorted from them (not recorded which). These receptors all come from a man between 18 and 29 years old who had mild COVID-19 (a few samples of this study predate the infection). Cell type and time point are not known.

The chain is built from TRBV7-9 and TRBJ1-6; 7 nucleotides line up with TRBD1. CDR1 and CDR2 (germline): SEHNR, FQNEAQ (reference sequence). J gave up 7 bases and V 5 bases, and 5 bases lay outside the gene matches. The CDR3 length is 14 residues. The CDR3, as DNA: TGTGCCAGCAGCGCCCGACAGGGAAATTCACCCCTCCACTTT. Amino acids: CASSARQGNSPLHF.

This clonotype has more than one count but fewer than ten. The chain couples TRBV20-1 to TRBJ2-7; D might be TRBD2 (5 bases). The CDR3 loop spans 12 amino acids. V lost 0 bases to trimming and J lost 4 bases, with 7 bases between them. Germline values: CDR1 DFQATT, CDR2 SNEGSKA (reference sequence). CDR3 sequence reads: CSARDGEYEQYF. Written as DNA, the CDR3 is TGCAGTGCTAGAGATGGGGAGTACGAGCAGTACTTC.

This chain links TRBV12-3 or TRBV12-4 with TRBJ2-5; 7 positions agree with TRBD1. This CDR3 contains 16 residues. Trimming took 7 bases from V and 1 from J; bases not matched to a gene: 12. For the CDR3, the DNA is TGTGCCAGCACCATCCAAGGTAGACAGGGCCAAGAGACCCAGTACTTC. Encoded protein: CASTIQGRQGQETQYF.

This clonotype was counted between two and nine times. The V gene is TRBV3-1, the J gene TRBJ2-3; 7 bases line up with TRBD2. Germline values: CDR1 LGHDT, CDR2 YNNKEL (reference sequence). The length of the CDR3 is 16 residues. V lost 1 base to trimming and J lost 2 bases; unmatched junction nucleotides: 6. CDR3 residues: CASSQVWRGNTDTQYF. The CDR3 DNA reads TGTGCCAGCAGCCAAGTGTGGCGGGGGAACACAGATACGCAGTATTTT.

This clonotype was detected only a few times. The chain recombines TRBV28 with TRBJ1-5; D gene uncertain. The germline V gene encodes CDR1 MDHEN and CDR2 SYDVKM. Trimming removed 6 bases from V and 5 bases from J, with 11 bases in between. The CDR3 totals 13 residues. CDR3 bases: TGTGCCAGCAGCTCCCGCCGCGATCAGCCCCAGCATTTT. This translates into CASSSRRDQPQHF.